This T cell receptor (beta chain) was sequenced during a study of cytomegalovirus exposure and HLA in healthy donors. The overall study: Genotyping showed roughly 81% of hundreds of donors falling in the Caucasian-associated ancestry cluster.

This PCR relied on a set of 60 Vbeta primers and 13 Jbeta primers. Clones were read by immunoSEQ multiplex PCR, and TCRdb kept only the in-frame ones, dropping some. The data hold around 140,000 clones, with 75% to 80% observed a single time. Remarks on this clone: Its matching antigen is unknown.

Notes on the study in general: Per a later analysis, HLA-associated TCR beta chains showed more clonal expansion than other, equally common TCR beta chains. Researchers catalogued approximately 160 TCR beta chains as cytomegalovirus-associated. One later analysis reportedly identified an Asian-associated ancestry cluster that showed fewer N-insertions than the 666-donor mean.

Germline lookup yields CDR1 KGHSH and CDR2 LQKENI. Trimming took off 4 bases at V and 7 bases at J, with 8 bases between the two ends. The CDR3 runs 12 residues. The sample consisted of PBMCs. The J gene is TRBJ2-1, the V gene TRBV18; D perhaps matches TRBD1 (6 bases). The receptor comes from a woman between 40 and 50 years old in good health and CMV-seropositive. The CDR3 coding sequence is TGTGCCAGCTCACTACAGGGAAATGAGCAGTTCTTC. Translated: CASSLQGNEQFF. Variable domain in full (rest from reference TRBV18 and TRBJ2-1): NAGVMQNPRHLVRRRGQEARLRCSPMKGHSHVYWYRQLPEEGLKFMVYLQKENIIDESGMPKERFSAEFPKEGPSILRIQQVVRGDSAAYFCASSLQGNEQFFGPGTRLTVL.